Each of the 20 T cell receptor beta chains below was sequenced from the same sample in a study of CD8 T cells in ankylosing spondylitis listed by TCRdb under 2017. Libraries were constructed by 5' RACE. The sample was run on an Illumina HiSeq 2500. The public reads were reanalyzed by TCRdb: fastp trimming at Q25, MiXCR alignment, in-frame beta chains only. When rows share a CDR3 protein, they turn into one entry using the most common DNA and genes. The sample includes about 340,000 distinct CDR3 sequences, with about 14% observed a single time. The biggest ten clones account for 0.85% to 1.4% of the sample. The source material was blood, either unsorted or a sorted T cell fraction (not recorded which). The source is a male donor with ankylosing spondylitis or in good health (not recorded which).

V and J are TRBV5-1 and TRBJ1-5; D is unclear. Trimming took off 0 bases at V and 4 bases at J, with 8 bases between the two ends. CDR1 and CDR2 from the germline V gene are SGHRS and YFSETQ. The CDR3 covers 14 residues. The DNA for the CDR3 is TGCGCCAGCAGCTTGGAGCCCGCTAATCAGCCCCAGCATTTT. Its protein is CASSLEPANQPQHF.

The V and J genes are TRBV7-7 and TRBJ2-3; TRBD2 matches at 8 bases. V lost 5 bases and J lost 9; bases outside the gene matches: 19. Germline CDR1 SSHAT, CDR2 FNYEAQ (reference sequence). The CDR3 runs 17 residues. Here the CDR3 reads CASSQILAGPGAGTQYF. CDR3 DNA sequence: TGTGCCAGCAGCCAAATTCTAGCGGGCCCCGGGGCAGGGACGCAGTATTTT.

J is TRBJ1-1 and V is TRBV6-1; D may be TRBD1 (6 bases). V dropped 5 bases and J dropped 3 bases, with 13 bases sitting between them. The V gene's germline CDR1 is MNHNS and CDR2 SASEGT. This CDR3 spans 14 amino acids. DNA for the CDR3: TGTGCCAGCAGTCCGACAGGAGGTTACACTGAAGCTTTCTTT. Protein: CASSPTGGYTEAFF.

In its sample, this clonotype was seen a few times. J is TRBJ2-1 and V is TRBV10-1, with 10 bases fitting TRBD2. From germline, CDR1 is WNHNN and CDR2 SYGVQD (reference sequence). V was pared by 0 bases and J by 10 bases, with 3 bases of the junction left unmatched. There are 14 residues in the CDR3. CDR3 sequence (DNA): TGCGCCAGCAGTGAGTCGAGCGGGAGGGCCGAGCAGTTCTTC. This encodes CASSESSGRAEQFF.

The V call is TRBV19, the J call TRBJ1-2; unclear D gene. V was clipped by 3 bases and J by 6 bases, with 14 bases between them. Germline-derived CDR1 and CDR2 are LNHDA and SQIVND (reference sequence). The CDR3 has 14 residues. Here the CDR3 reads CASSMDSSRNGYTF. DNA of the CDR3: TGTGCCAGTAGTATGGACTCCTCAAGGAATGGCTACACCTTC.

The sample holds a few counts of this clonotype. This chain connects TRBV7-2 to TRBJ1-2; no reliable D call. Germline CDR1 reads SGHTA; CDR2 reads FQGNSA. The CDR3 length is 15 residues. Trimming stripped 0 bases from V and 0 bases from J, with 8 bases between. The CDR3 sequence is CASSLAGEANYGYTF. In DNA, the CDR3 is TGTGCCAGCAGCTTAGCTGGGGAGGCTAACTATGGCTACACCTTC.

In its sample, this clonotype was seen many times. The rearrangement links TRBV5-1 to TRBJ2-7; no firm D call. CDR1 and CDR2 from the germline V gene are SGHRS and YFSETQ. V gave up 0 bases and J gave up 0 bases, with 7 bases separating them. There are 14 residues in the CDR3. The CDR3 DNA is TGCGCCAGCAGCTTGGGTGGTAGCTCCTACGAGCAGTACTTC. This sequence encodes CASSLGGSSYEQYF.

This clonotype turned up a few times. The chain joins TRBV19 to TRBJ2-7, with D tentatively TRBD2 (5 bases). The CDR3 is 13 amino acids. Trimming took off 10 bases at V and 6 bases at J, with 19 bases between the two ends. Germline V CDR1 and CDR2: LNHDA, SQIVND (reference sequence). As DNA, the CDR3 is TGTGCCACCGCGGCGGATGGAGAGGGCGAGCAGTACTTC. Translated, it gives CATAADGEGEQYF.

This clonotype came up a few times. The chain has TRBV2 and TRBJ2-2, with TRBD1 matching 9 bases. J gave up 13 bases and V 9 bases, and 6 bases lay outside the gene matches. The CDR3 has 11 amino acids. Germline V lookup: CDR1 SNHLY, CDR2 FYNNEI. The CDR3: CASIEGQGLFF. The CDR3 nucleotides are TGTGCCAGTATAGAGGGACAGGGGCTGTTTTTT. The variable domain in full, with the rest retrieved from reference TRBV2 and TRBJ2-2, is EPEVTQTPSHQVTQMGQEVILRCVPISNHLYFYWYRQILGQKVEFLVSFYNNEISEKSEIFDDQFSVERPDGSNFTLKIRSTKLEDSAMYFCASIEGQGLFFGEGSRLTVL.

This clonotype was detected only a few times. This rearrangement joins TRBV3-1 to TRBJ2-1; 12 nucleotides agree with TRBD2. Germline V lookup: CDR1 LGHDT, CDR2 YNNKEL (reference sequence). This CDR3 comprises 15 residues. V lost 2 bases to trimming and J lost 9 bases; unmatched junction nucleotides: 5. This CDR3 is CASSQITSGGTEQFF. CDR3 coding DNA: TGTGCCAGCAGCCAAATAACTAGCGGGGGGACTGAGCAGTTCTTC.

The table lists this clonotype with a few counts. The chain couples TRBV12-3 or TRBV12-4 to TRBJ2-5, with 11 bases that match TRBD2. With V trimmed by 5 bases and J by 5 bases, 10 bases remained unmatched. The CDR3 is 16 residues long. DNA of the CDR3: TGTGCCAGCAGTCCCGGGACTAGCGGCCTGGGGGAGACCCAGTACTTC. Amino acids: CASSPGTSGLGETQYF.

This chain joins TRBV4-1 and TRBJ2-2, with 11 bases fitting TRBD2. Germline CDR1 MGHRA, CDR2 YSYEKL. J was trimmed by 1 base and V by 2 bases; bases with no gene match: 3. CDR3 length: 17 amino acids. The CDR3 here is CASSQRTSGRNTGELFF. The DNA for the CDR3 is TGCGCCAGCAGCCAACGAACTAGCGGGAGGAACACCGGGGAGCTGTTTTTT.

V is TRBV5-1 and J is TRBJ1-4, with D maybe TRBD1 (5 bases). This CDR3 contains 16 residues. From germline, CDR1 is SGHRS and CDR2 YFSETQ. V lost 4 bases and J lost 8, with 21 bases in between. CDR3 sequence (DNA): TGCGCCAGCAGCCAGGGTTCCAGGCTCGTGGAGGAAAAACTGTTTTTT. It specifies CASSQGSRLVEEKLFF.

The chain joins TRBV20-1 to TRBJ2-1, with 13 bases that match TRBD2. This CDR3 has 16 residues. Germline CDR1 and CDR2: DFQATT and SNEGSKA (reference sequence). Trimming cost V 4 bases and J 10 bases; bases outside gene matches: 13. Written as DNA, the CDR3 is TGCAGTGCTACGATACTAGCGGGAGGGCCCCGTCTAGAGCAGTTCTTC. It codes for CSATILAGGPRLEQFF.

This chain uses TRBV5-1 with TRBJ2-7; D unresolved. The length of the CDR3 is 12 residues. The germline V and J ends were trimmed by 4 bases and 4 bases, with 9 bases remaining between them. Per the germline V gene, CDR1 is SGHRS and CDR2 is YFSETQ. The CDR3 sequence: CASSEALYEQYF. CDR3 in DNA: TGCGCCAGCAGCGAAGCCTTATACGAGCAGTACTTC.

The gene calls are TRBV11-2 and TRBJ1-6; no definite D call. CDR1 and CDR2 from the germline V gene are SGHAT and FQNNGV. The CDR3 length is 12 residues. V was cut by 5 bases and J by 10 bases, with 9 bases left in between. The CDR3, as DNA: TGTGCCAGCAGCCAGACAAGATCACCCCTCCACTTT. Its protein product is CASSQTRSPLHF.

The chain carries TRBV20-1 and TRBJ1-1; D possibly corresponds to TRBD1 (5 bases). Germline V gives CDR1 DFQATT, CDR2 SNEGSKA (reference sequence). Trimming removed 3 bases at V and 0 bases at J, with 11 bases between. The CDR3 contains 14 residues. The CDR3 DNA follows: TGCAGTGCTAGGTCGGGGGGATTGAACACTGAAGCTTTCTTT. This codes for CSARSGGLNTEAFF.

This clonotype appeared a few times. V is TRBV19 and J is TRBJ1-4; 9 nucleotides line up with TRBD1. The CDR3 consists of 15 residues. V gave up 5 bases and J gave up 7 bases; unmatched junction bases: 8. Germline V gives CDR1 LNHDA, CDR2 SQIVND (reference sequence). The CDR3 coding sequence is TGTGCCAGTAGTTCGACCGGGACAGGGAGTGAAAAACTGTTTTTT. It specifies CASSSTGTGSEKLFF.

This clonotype has just a few counts. The chain joins TRBV28 to TRBJ2-1, with TRBD1 matching 11 bases. J was trimmed by 2 bases and V by 11 bases; bases with no gene match: 14. Germline V gives CDR1 MDHEN, CDR2 SYDVKM. This CDR3 contains 17 residues. The CDR3 is CASRGQGAPVTYNEQFF. The CDR3, as DNA: TGTGCCTCCCGAGGACAGGGGGCCCCCGTAACCTACAATGAGCAGTTCTTC.

The table lists this clonotype with a few counts. The J gene is TRBJ2-7, the V gene TRBV20-1; D not certain. There are 15 residues in the CDR3. Germline-derived CDR1 and CDR2 are DFQATT and SNEGSKA (reference sequence). Between the trimmed V and J ends, which lost 4 bases and 0 bases, there was a span of 16 bases. In nucleotides, the CDR3 is TGCAGTGCTAATAAGGTCAGCCATAGCTCCTACGAGCAGTACTTC. Its protein product is CSANKVSHSSYEQYF.